The next 9 T cell receptor beta chains were all read from a single sample in a study of molecular identifiers for immune sequencing clone quantification. MiXCR was run by TCRdb on the PCR reads, yielding one entry per CDR3 protein. The sample has roughly 300,000 distinct CDR3 sequences, about a quarter seen once. Sample: naive CD8+ T cells from blood, with Jurkat cell RNA spiked in. Subset given: FACS-sorted CD8+CD4-CCR7+CD45RA+ naive T cells. These receptors came from a human donor in good health. Some libraries in this study had Jurkat cell RNA spiked in.

The chain employs TRBV28 and TRBJ1-1; 7 bases line up with TRBD1. This CDR3 has 16 residues. CDR1 and CDR2 from the germline V gene are MDHEN and SYDVKM. With 1 base clipped from V and 0 bases from J, the junction kept 5 bases outside the gene matches. CDR3 bases: TGTGCCAGCAGTTTATTGGGACAGTCCATGAACACTGAAGCTTTCTTT. Translated, it gives CASSLLGQSMNTEAFF.

CDR3 protein: CASSHQIAGSYEQYF. For the CDR3, the DNA is TGCGCCAGCAGCCACCAGATCGCAGGGTCCTACGAGCAGTACTTC. The chain has TRBV4-1 and TRBJ2-7; maybe TRBD1 (5 bases). Germline-derived CDR1 and CDR2 are MGHRA and YSYEKL. There are 15 residues in the CDR3. The ends were cut back, 3 bases at V and 1 base at J, with 13 bases in the middle.

A word on this clonotype: This may come from a read error, since a much larger clone is one base off. The V gene is TRBV13, the J gene TRBJ2-4; TRBD1 agrees at 7 bases. Germline V CDR1 and CDR2: PRHDT, FYEKMQ (reference sequence). The CDR3 loop spans 17 amino acids. The J segment lost 3 bases and the V segment lost 3 bases, leaving 11 bases of the junction unmatched. CDR3 residues: CASSFNRGSGDKNIQYF. In DNA, the CDR3 is TGTGCCAGCAGCTTTAACAGGGGTTCGGGCGACAAAAACATTCAGTACTTC.

The V gene is TRBV6-2 or TRBV6-3, the J gene TRBJ2-5, with no clear D. CDR1 and CDR2 from the germline V gene are MNHEY and SVGEGT. The CDR3 is made up of 12 amino acids. Deletions cut 6 bases from V and 4 bases from J, with 9 bases between. The CDR3 spells CASRTGLETQYF. The CDR3 DNA reads as TGTGCCAGCAGAACGGGTTTAGAGACCCAGTACTTC.

This clonotype was seen many times. The rearrangement links TRBV29-1 to TRBJ2-5; D is uncertain. CDR1 and CDR2 from the germline V gene are SQVTM and ANQGSEA. There are 13 residues in the CDR3. V shed 0 bases and J shed 7 bases, with 12 bases lying between them. The CDR3: CSVEDPGKRTQYF. Here the CDR3 DNA reads TGCAGCGTTGAAGATCCCGGAAAGAGGACCCAGTACTTC.

This clonotype showed up just a few times. The gene calls are TRBV29-1 and TRBJ2-7; 10 bases fit TRBD1. From germline, CDR1 is SQVTM and CDR2 ANQGSEA. This CDR3 is built from 13 residues. After removal of 6 bases from V and 5 bases from J, the junction contained 7 bases not matched to a gene. The chain's CDR3 is CSVRGQGLDEQYF. The CDR3 nucleotides are TGCAGCGTAAGGGGACAGGGGCTCGACGAGCAGTACTTC.

Ten or more counts support this clonotype. The chain combines TRBV11-2 with TRBJ2-1, with D possibly TRBD2 on 6 matching bases. The ends were cut back, 1 base at V and 7 bases at J, with 11 bases in the middle. Germline V gene sequence: CDR1 SGHAT, CDR2 FQNNGV. This CDR3 region has 14 residues. CDR3 amino acids: CASSLGLGVNEQFF. As DNA, the CDR3 is TGTGCCAGCAGCTTAGGACTAGGGGTGAATGAGCAGTTCTTC.

This clonotype has ten or more counts. The rearrangement links TRBV7-8 to TRBJ1-1; D may be TRBD1 (6 bases). Looked up from germline, CDR1 is SGHVS and CDR2 is FQNEAQ. Trimming took 5 bases from V and 0 from J, leaving 16 bases between them. This CDR3 has 16 amino acids. DNA of the CDR3: TGTGCCAGCAGCCCGGCACAGGGTTTTATGAACACTGAAGCTTTCTTT. Its translation: CASSPAQGFMNTEAFF.

This clonotype was observed a few times. The chain combines TRBV2 with TRBJ2-2; D not certain. The CDR3 extends over 16 amino acids. Trimming took off 7 bases at V and 3 bases at J, with 18 bases between the two ends. Per germline, CDR1 SNHLY and CDR2 FYNNEI. CDR3 in amino acids: CASTQTLRFDTGELFF. The CDR3 coding sequence is TGTGCCAGCACCCAAACGCTTAGGTTTGACACCGGGGAGCTGTTTTTT.